Reported below is one T cell receptor (beta chain). It lacks a known antigen. Base qualities are not provided; no much larger clone lies one nucleotide away. TCRbeta CDR3 regions were amplified from genomic DNA using the immunoSEQ Assay, a bias-controlled multiplex PCR. Processing in the source paper ran as follows. The number of nucleated cells in each sample was estimated from the amplification of reference gene primers within the assay. Sequence reads were collapsed and filtered to measure the absolute abundance of every unique TCRbeta CDR3 rearrangement. For each sample, productive Simpson clonality was calculated as the square root of Simpson's diversity index across productive rearrangements. Not all clones reach the TCRdb copy of this immuneACCESS table, which keeps in-frame sequences only. Checked studies attribute under half of the gap to unresolved V genes and leave the rest unexplained. The V and J calls and the clone size are those of that table, but D and trimming were determined from the DNA. The sample has about 280,000 clones on record, approximately 91% of them singletons. The ten largest clonotypes hold about 8.5% of the sample.

The data originate from a study of blood T cell repertoires in COVID-19 (dated by TCRdb to the early 2020s). Context from the whole study: Samples from collaborators originated in the United States, Italy and Spain and spanned both the acute and convalescent phases of COVID-19. The material from the prospective study consisted of cDNA or gDNA derived from T cells, B-cell-depleted T cells, or PBMCs. Deeply sampled blood TCRbeta repertoires from subjects exposed to, actively infected with, or recovered from COVID-19 were included in the dataset. A freely available public database, intended as a resource for researchers studying the immune response to SARS-CoV-2, is where the repertoires were released. The samples were drawn from two sources: the first 160 participants of the ongoing ImmuneRACE study, and 1,254 subjects contributed by 6 global collaborators. The sample metadata nearly always contained a de-identified subject ID, COVID-19 status, age in years and sex. HLA class I and class II types, where available, came from metadata supplied by the sample provider rather than from assay-based typing. General study outcomes and caveats: How much clinical and demographic metadata was included differed by source and by participant, and the metadata was provided uncurated.

Clipping removes 4 bases from V and 0 bases from J, with 6 as the unmatched junction base count. The CDR3 numbers 17 residues from cysteine through phenylalanine. Here the CDR3 DNA is all that survives: 51 bases in frame from base 1. The germline V gene (reference sequence) supplies CDR1 MNHEY and CDR2 SMNVEV. Whole blood was collected in K2EDTA tubes by collaborating institutions according to the institutions' own protocols. For TCRbeta analysis, collaborators shipped samples as frozen whole blood, isolated PBMCs, or DNA extracted from either of those sample types. The sample consisted of peripheral blood. The source of this sequence is a man between 18 and 35 years old with active or convalescent COVID-19. In this chain, TRBV27 is recombined with TRBJ2-3, and 11 bases in between align with TRBD2. The CDR3 protein is CASSYIRLAGSTDTQYF. DNA sequence: TGTGCCAGCAGTTACATCCGACTAGCGGGGAGCACAGATACGCAGTATTTT.